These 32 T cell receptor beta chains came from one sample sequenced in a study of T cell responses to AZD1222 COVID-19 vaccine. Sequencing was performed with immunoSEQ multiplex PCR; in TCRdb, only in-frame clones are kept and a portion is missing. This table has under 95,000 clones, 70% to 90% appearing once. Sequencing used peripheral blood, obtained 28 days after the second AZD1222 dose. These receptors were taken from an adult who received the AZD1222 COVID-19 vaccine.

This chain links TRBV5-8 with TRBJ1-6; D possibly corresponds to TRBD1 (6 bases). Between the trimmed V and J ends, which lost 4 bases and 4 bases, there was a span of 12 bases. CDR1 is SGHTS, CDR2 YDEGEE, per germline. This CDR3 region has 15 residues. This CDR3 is CASSLGQTYNSPLHF. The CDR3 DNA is TGTGCCAGCAGCCTTGGACAGACTTATAATTCACCCCTCCACTTT.

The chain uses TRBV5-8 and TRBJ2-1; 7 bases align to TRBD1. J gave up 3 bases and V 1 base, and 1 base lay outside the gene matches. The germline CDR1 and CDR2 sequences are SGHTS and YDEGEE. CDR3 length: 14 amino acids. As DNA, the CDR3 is TGTGCCAGCAGCTTGACAGGGGACTACAATGAGCAGTTCTTC. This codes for CASSLTGDYNEQFF. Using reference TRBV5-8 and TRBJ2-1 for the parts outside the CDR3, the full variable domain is EAGVTQSPTHLIKTRGQQATLRCSPISGHTSVYWYQQALGLGLQFLLWYDEGEERNRGNFPPRFSGRQFPNYSSELNVNALELEDSALYLCASSLTGDYNEQFFGPGTRLTVL.

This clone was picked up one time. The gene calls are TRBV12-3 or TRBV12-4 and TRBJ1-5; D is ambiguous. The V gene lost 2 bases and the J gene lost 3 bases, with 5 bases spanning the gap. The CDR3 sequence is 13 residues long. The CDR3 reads CASSLQVNQPQHF. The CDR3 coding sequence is TGTGCCAGCAGTTTACAGGTCAATCAGCCCCAGCATTTT.

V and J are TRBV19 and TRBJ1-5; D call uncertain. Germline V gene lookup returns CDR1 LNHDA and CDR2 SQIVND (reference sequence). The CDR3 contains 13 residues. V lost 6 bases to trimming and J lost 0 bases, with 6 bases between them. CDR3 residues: CASRSYSNQPQHF. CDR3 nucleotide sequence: TGTGCCAGTAGATCCTATAGCAATCAGCCCCAGCATTTT. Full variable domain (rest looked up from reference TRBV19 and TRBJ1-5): DGGITQSPKYLFRKEGQNVTLSCEQNLNHDAMYWYRQDPGQGLRLIYYSQIVNDFQKGDIAEGYSVSREKKESFPLTVTSAQKNPTAFYLCASRSYSNQPQHFGDGTRLSIL.

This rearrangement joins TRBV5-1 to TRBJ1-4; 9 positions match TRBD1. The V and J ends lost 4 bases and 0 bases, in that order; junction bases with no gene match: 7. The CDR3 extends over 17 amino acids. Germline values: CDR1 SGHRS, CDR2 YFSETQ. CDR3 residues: CASSPGQGYATNEKLFF. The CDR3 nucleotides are TGCGCCAGCAGCCCGGGACAGGGCTATGCAACTAATGAAAAACTGTTTTTT.

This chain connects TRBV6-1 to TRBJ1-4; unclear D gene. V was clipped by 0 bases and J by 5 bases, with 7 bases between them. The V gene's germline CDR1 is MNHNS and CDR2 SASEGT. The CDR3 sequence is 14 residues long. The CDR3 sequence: CASSEAQRNEKLFF. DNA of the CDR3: TGTGCCAGCAGTGAAGCGCAACGGAATGAAAAACTGTTTTTT.

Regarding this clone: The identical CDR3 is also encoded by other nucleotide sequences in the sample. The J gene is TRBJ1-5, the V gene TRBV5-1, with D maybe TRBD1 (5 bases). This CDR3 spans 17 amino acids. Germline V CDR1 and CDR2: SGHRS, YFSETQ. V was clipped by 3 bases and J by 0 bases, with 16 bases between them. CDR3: CASSSTWRGDSNQPQHF. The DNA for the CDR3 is TGCGCCAGCAGCTCCACATGGAGGGGTGATAGCAATCAGCCCCAGCATTTT.

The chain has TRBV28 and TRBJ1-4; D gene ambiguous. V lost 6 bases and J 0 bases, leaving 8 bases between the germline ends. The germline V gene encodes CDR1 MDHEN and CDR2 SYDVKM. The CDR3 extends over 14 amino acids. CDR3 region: CASSLQSTNEKLFF. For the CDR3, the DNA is TGTGCCAGCAGCCTACAGTCAACTAATGAAAAACTGTTTTTT. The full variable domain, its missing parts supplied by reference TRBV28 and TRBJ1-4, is DVKVTQSSRYLVKRTGEKVFLECVQDMDHENMFWYRQDPGLGLRLIYFSYDVKMKEKGDIPEGYSVSREKKERFSLILESASTNQTSMYLCASSLQSTNEKLFFGSGTQLSVL.

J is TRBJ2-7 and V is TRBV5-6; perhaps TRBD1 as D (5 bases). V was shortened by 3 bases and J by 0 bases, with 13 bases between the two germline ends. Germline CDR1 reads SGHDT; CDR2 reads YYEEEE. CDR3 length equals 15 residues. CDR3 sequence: CASSSRVSTSYEQYF. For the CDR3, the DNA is TGTGCCAGCAGCTCCAGGGTTTCCACCTCCTACGAGCAGTACTTC.

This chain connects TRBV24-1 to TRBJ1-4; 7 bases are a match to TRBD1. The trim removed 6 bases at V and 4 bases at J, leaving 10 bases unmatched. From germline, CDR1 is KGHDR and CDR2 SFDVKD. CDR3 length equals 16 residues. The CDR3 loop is CATSSGQVWNNEKLFF. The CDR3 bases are TGTGCCACCAGTTCCGGACAGGTGTGGAATAATGAAAAACTGTTTTTT.

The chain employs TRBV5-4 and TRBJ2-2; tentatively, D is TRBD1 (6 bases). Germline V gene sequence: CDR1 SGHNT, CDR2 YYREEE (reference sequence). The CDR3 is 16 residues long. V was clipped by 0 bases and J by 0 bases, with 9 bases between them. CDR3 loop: CASSLVRTANTGELFF. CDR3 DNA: TGTGCCAGCAGCTTGGTCAGGACAGCGAACACCGGGGAGCTGTTTTTT.

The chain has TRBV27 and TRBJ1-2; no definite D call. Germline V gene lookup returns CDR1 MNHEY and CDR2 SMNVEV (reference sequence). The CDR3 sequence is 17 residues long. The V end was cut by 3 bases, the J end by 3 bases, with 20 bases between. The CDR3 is CASSFQPGKPRDYGYTF. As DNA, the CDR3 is TGTGCCAGCAGTTTTCAGCCAGGAAAACCCCGGGACTATGGCTACACCTTC.

CDR3 sequence (DNA): TGTGCCACCAGTGTAGGGACAGGATATGGCTACACCTTC. Translated: CATSVGTGYGYTF. The J gene is TRBJ1-2, the V gene TRBV24-1, with 8 bases fitting TRBD1. The CDR3 covers 13 residues. V trimming: 5 bases; J trimming: 5 bases; junction bases outside the gene matches: 3. In germline, CDR1 is KGHDR, CDR2 SFDVKD.

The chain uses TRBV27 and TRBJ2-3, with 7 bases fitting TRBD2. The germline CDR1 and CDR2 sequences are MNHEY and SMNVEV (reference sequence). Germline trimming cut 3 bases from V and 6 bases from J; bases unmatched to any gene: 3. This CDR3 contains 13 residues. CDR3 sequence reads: CASSFLGGDTQYF. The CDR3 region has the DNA TGTGCCAGCAGTTTTTTGGGAGGGGATACGCAGTATTTT.

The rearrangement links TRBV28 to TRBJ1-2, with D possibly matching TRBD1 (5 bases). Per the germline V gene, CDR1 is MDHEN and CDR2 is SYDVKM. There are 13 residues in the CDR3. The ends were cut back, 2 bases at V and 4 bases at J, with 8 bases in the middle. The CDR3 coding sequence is TGTGCCAGCAGTTTAAGGGACGGCTATGGCTACACCTTC. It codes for CASSLRDGYGYTF.

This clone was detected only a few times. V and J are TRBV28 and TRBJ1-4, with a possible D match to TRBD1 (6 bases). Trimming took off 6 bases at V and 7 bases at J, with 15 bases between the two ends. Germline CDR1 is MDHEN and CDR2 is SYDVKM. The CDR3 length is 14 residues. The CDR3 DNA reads TGTGCCAGCAGGGAGGGGGGAGGATTTGAAAAACTGTTTTTT. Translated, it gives CASREGGGFEKLFF.

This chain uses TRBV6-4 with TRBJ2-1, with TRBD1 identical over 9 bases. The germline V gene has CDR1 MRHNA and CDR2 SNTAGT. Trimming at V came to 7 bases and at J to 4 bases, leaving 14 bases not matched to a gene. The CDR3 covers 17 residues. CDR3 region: CASTPNPGTGFYNEQFF. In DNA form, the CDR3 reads TGTGCCAGCACCCCAAATCCGGGGACAGGGTTTTACAATGAGCAGTTCTTC.

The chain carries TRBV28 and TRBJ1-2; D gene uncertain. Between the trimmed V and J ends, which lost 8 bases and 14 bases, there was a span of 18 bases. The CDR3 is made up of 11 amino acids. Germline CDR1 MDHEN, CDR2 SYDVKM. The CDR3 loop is CASLSLGLPTF. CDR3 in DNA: TGTGCCAGCCTGAGCCTAGGTTTGCCTACCTTC.

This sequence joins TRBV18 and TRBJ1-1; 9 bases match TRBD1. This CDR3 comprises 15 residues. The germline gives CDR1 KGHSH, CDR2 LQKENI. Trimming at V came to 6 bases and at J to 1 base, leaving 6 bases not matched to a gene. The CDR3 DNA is TGTGCCAGCTCCTTCGGGGGACAGGGGAACACTGAAGCTTTCTTT. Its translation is CASSFGGQGNTEAFF.

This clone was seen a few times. The CDR3 DNA sequence: TGTGCCAGCAGCGTAGATGACGGATCTGAAAAACTGTTTTTT. Translated: CASSVDDGSEKLFF. The chain links TRBV9 to TRBJ1-4; no clear D. The length of the CDR3 is 14 residues. Germline CDR1 and CDR2: SGDLS and YYNGEE. V was trimmed by 0 bases and J by 7 bases, leaving 10 bases between them.

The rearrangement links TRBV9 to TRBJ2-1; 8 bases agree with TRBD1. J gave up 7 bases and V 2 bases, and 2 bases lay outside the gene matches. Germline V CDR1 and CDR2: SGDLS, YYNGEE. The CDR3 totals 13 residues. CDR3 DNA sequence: TGTGCCAGCAGCGTTGGGGACAGGAATGAGCAGTTCTTC. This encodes CASSVGDRNEQFF.

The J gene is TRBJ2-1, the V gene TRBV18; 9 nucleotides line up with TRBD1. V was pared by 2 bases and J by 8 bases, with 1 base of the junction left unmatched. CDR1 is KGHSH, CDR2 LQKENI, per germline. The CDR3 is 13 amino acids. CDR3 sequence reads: CASSPGTGYEQFF. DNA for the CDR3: TGTGCCAGCTCACCAGGGACAGGGTATGAGCAGTTCTTC.

This CDR3 is CSVRLAGDSQYF. CDR3 DNA: TGCAGCGTTCGACTAGCGGGGGACTCCCAGTACTTC. The J gene is TRBJ2-5, the V gene TRBV29-1; 12 nucleotides align to TRBD2. The germline V gene has CDR1 SQVTM and CDR2 ANQGSEA. This CDR3 comprises 12 residues. Unmatched junction bases numbered 4, after V lost 5 bases and J lost 9 bases.

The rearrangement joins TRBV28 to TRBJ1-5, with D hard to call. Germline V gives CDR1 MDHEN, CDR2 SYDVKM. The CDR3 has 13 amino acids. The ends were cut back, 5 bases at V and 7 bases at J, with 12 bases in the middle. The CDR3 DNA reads TGTGCCAGCAGTAGGCCAAGTCGGCAGCCCCAGCATTTT. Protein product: CASSRPSRQPQHF.

This CDR3 is CASSQGGENTEAFF. DNA for the CDR3: TGCGCCAGCAGCCAAGGCGGGGAGAACACTGAAGCTTTCTTT. V usage is TRBV4-1 and J usage is TRBJ1-1, with D uncertain. CDR1 is MGHRA and CDR2 is YSYEKL in the germline V gene. Trimming took off 1 base at V and 1 base at J, with 7 bases between the two ends. The CDR3 loop spans 14 amino acids.

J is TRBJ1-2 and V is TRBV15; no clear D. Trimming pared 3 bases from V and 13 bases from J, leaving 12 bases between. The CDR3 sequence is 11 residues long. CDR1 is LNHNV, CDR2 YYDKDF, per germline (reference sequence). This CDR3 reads CATSRRESATF. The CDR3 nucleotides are TGTGCCACCAGCAGGAGGGAGTCTGCCACCTTC.

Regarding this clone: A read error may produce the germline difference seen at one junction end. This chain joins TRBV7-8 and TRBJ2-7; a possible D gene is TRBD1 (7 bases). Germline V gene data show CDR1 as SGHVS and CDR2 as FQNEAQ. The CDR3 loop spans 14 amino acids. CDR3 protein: CASSTTGDSFEQYF. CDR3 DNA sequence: TGTGCCAGCAGCACTACAGGGGACTCCTTCGAGCAGTACTTC.

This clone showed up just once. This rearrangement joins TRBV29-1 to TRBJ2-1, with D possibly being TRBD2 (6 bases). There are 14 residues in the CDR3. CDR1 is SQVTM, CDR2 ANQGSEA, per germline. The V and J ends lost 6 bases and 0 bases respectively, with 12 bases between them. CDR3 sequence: CSVGGAISYNEQFF. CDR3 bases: TGCAGCGTCGGAGGGGCTATCTCCTACAATGAGCAGTTCTTC.

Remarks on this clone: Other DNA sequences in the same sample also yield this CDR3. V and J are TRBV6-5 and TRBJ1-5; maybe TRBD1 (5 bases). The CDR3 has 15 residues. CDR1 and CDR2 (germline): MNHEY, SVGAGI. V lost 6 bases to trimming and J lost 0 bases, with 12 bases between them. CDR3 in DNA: TGTGCCAGCAGCCGGACATTGTATAGCAATCAGCCCCAGCATTTT. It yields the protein CASSRTLYSNQPQHF.

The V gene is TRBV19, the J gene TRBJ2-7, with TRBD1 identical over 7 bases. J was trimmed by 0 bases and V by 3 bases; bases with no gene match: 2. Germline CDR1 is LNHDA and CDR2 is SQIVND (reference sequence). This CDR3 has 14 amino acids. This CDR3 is CASSMAGGSYEQYF. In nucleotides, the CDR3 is TGTGCCAGTAGTATGGCAGGGGGCTCCTACGAGCAGTACTTC.

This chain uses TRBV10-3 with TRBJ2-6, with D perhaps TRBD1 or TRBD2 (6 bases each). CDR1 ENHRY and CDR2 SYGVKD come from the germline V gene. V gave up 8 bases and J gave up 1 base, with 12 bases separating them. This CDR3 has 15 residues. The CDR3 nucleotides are TGTGCCATCCTACAGGGAGGTTCTGGGGCCAACGTCCTGACTTTC. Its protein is CAILQGGSGANVLTF.

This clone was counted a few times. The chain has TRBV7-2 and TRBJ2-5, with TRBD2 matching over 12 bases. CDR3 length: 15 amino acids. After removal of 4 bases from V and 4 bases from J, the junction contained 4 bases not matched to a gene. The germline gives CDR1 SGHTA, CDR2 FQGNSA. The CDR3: CASSSRTSGAETQYF. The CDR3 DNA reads TGTGCCAGCAGCTCCCGGACTAGCGGGGCAGAGACCCAGTACTTC.